One sample yielded the 27 T cell receptor beta chains listed below, sequenced in a study of blood T cell repertoires in COVID-19. Sequencing used immunoSEQ multiplex PCR; TCRdb keeps in-frame clones, though not all of them. The sample carries 150,000 to 200,000 clones, more than 80% recorded once. Sequencing was carried out using peripheral blood. All receptors derive from a woman aged 60-70 years with COVID-19, enrolled during active disease.

J is TRBJ1-2 and V is TRBV6-5; D remains unclear. The CDR3 loop spans 14 amino acids. Germline V gene data show CDR1 as MNHEY and CDR2 as SVGAGI. Trimming pared 7 bases from V and 0 bases from J, leaving 12 bases between. CDR3 sequence reads: CASNVWSTNYGYTF. CDR3 DNA: TGTGCCAGCAATGTATGGAGCACTAACTATGGCTACACCTTC.

The chain uses TRBV3-1 (or the pseudogene TRBV3-2) and TRBJ2-3; 9 bases match TRBD2. The CDR3 runs to 16 residues. Per the germline V gene, CDR1 is LGHDT and CDR2 is YNNKEL (reference sequence). Trimming removed 2 bases from V and 0 bases from J; junction bases left unmatched: 3. The CDR3 DNA is TGTGCCAGCAGCCAACTAGCGGGGCATAGCACAGATACGCAGTATTTT. As protein: CASSQLAGHSTDTQYF.

This clone was observed a handful of times. The chain combines TRBV9 with TRBJ2-3; 7 nucleotides agree with TRBD2. The CDR3 loop spans 20 amino acids. V was clipped by 2 bases and J by 0 bases; unmatched bases: 18. Germline loops: CDR1 SGDLS, CDR2 YYNGEE. In DNA form, the CDR3 reads TGTGCCAGCAGCGTCCCTATAGCCCCTTCTCGGGGGGTTAGCACAGATACGCAGTATTTT. Its translation is CASSVPIAPSRGVSTDTQYF. The full variable domain, rest sourced from reference TRBV9 and TRBJ2-3, is DSGVTQTPKHLITATGQRVTLRCSPRSGDLSVYWYQQSLDQGLQFLIQYYNGEERAKGNILERFSAQQFPDLHSELNLSSLELGDSALYFCASSVPIAPSRGVSTDTQYFGPGTRLTVL.

This rearrangement joins TRBV7-9 to TRBJ1-3, with 7 bases identical to TRBD1. Germline trimming cut 7 bases from V and 1 base from J; bases unmatched to any gene: 4. This CDR3 spans 14 amino acids. Germline lookup yields CDR1 SEHNR and CDR2 FQNEAQ (reference sequence). CDR3 DNA sequence: TGTGCCAGCAACCCGGGACAGTCTGGAAACACCATATATTTT. Translating it yields CASNPGQSGNTIYF.

The chain couples TRBV7-8 to TRBJ1-2; TRBD1 aligns across 9 bases. The trim removed 1 base at V and 4 bases at J, leaving 4 bases unmatched. The CDR3 length is 15 residues. Germline loops: CDR1 SGHVS, CDR2 FQNEAQ. The CDR3 nucleotides read TGTGCCAGCAGCTTAGACGGGACAGGGATCTATGGCTACACCTTC. Protein: CASSLDGTGIYGYTF.

This chain joins TRBV13 and TRBJ1-1; tentatively, D is TRBD1 (5 bases). The germline gives CDR1 PRHDT, CDR2 FYEKMQ (reference sequence). V lost 5 bases and J lost 1, with 8 bases in between. This CDR3 comprises 13 residues. The DNA of the CDR3 is TGTGCCAGCAGCACCGGGGGGAACACTGAAGCTTTCTTT. It yields the protein CASSTGGNTEAFF.

The rearrangement joins TRBV3-1 (or the pseudogene TRBV3-2) to TRBJ2-1; TRBD2 might be the D (5 bases). The CDR3 consists of 16 residues. Germline V lookup: CDR1 LGHDT, CDR2 YNNKEL (reference sequence). Trimming pared 4 bases from V and 13 bases from J, leaving 26 bases between. CDR3 DNA sequence: TGTGCCAGCAGCCCCCTGAGAGGGAACAACGGGCCCAAACAGTTCTTC. As protein: CASSPLRGNNGPKQFF.

The chain recombines TRBV4-3 with TRBJ1-2; maybe TRBD1 (6 bases). Trimming pared 3 bases from V and 6 bases from J, leaving 17 bases between. CDR3 length: 15 residues. CDR1 is LGHNA and CDR2 is YSLEER in the germline V gene. Here the CDR3 DNA reads TGCGCCAGCAGCCAGGACAGACCGGCAGCGGATGGCTACACCTTC. It yields the protein CASSQDRPAADGYTF.

The rearrangement uses TRBV6-5 and TRBJ1-2, with D possibly TRBD1 on 5 matching bases. The ends were cut back, 6 bases at V and 4 bases at J, with 15 bases in the middle. Germline V CDR1 and CDR2: MNHEY, SVGAGI. The CDR3 extends over 14 amino acids. CDR3 residues: CASRPAVTVYGYTF. The CDR3 DNA reads TGTGCCAGCAGACCGGCAGTGACAGTCTATGGCTACACCTTC.

The CDR3 here is CASSLSPTRGYTF. CDR3 in DNA: TGTGCCAGCAGCTTATCCCCAACTCGGGGCTACACCTTC. This rearrangement joins TRBV11-1 to TRBJ1-2, with D uncertain. From germline, CDR1 is SGHAT and CDR2 FQDESV (reference sequence). V was shortened by 2 bases and J by 8 bases, with 12 bases between the two germline ends. This CDR3 has 13 amino acids.

The J gene is TRBJ1-2, the V gene TRBV20-1; the D gene is possibly TRBD1 (5 bases). Per the germline V gene, CDR1 is DFQATT and CDR2 is SNEGSKA (reference sequence). The CDR3 extends over 13 amino acids. V was pared by 3 bases and J by 4 bases, with 12 bases between. The CDR3 here is CSASPQGGYGYTF. CDR3 DNA: TGCAGTGCTAGTCCCCAGGGAGGCTATGGCTACACCTTC.

The chain recombines TRBV18 with TRBJ1-1; 9 bases align to TRBD1. Per the germline V gene, CDR1 is KGHSH and CDR2 is LQKENI. CDR3 length: 13 residues. The trim removed 4 bases at V and 8 bases at J, leaving 5 bases unmatched. The CDR3 reads CASSRTGEGEAFF. The CDR3 DNA reads as TGTGCCAGCTCACGGACAGGGGAAGGGGAAGCTTTCTTT.

The chain has TRBV7-2 and TRBJ2-1; 10 positions match TRBD1. Trimming took 5 bases from V and 3 from J; bases not matched to a gene: 4. The CDR3 runs 15 residues. Germline CDR1 and CDR2: SGHTA and FQGNSA. CDR3 residues: CASSPGQGGYNEQFF. In DNA, the CDR3 is TGTGCCAGCAGCCCTGGACAGGGGGGCTACAATGAGCAGTTCTTC.

The chain joins TRBV6-5 to TRBJ1-2, with 12 bases that match TRBD1. The CDR3 length is 15 residues. With 6 bases clipped from V and 5 bases from J, the junction kept 7 bases outside the gene matches. Germline CDR1 MNHEY, CDR2 SVGAGI. CDR3 region: CASRKPGQGAYGYTF. DNA of the CDR3: TGTGCCAGCAGAAAACCGGGACAGGGGGCGTATGGCTACACCTTC.

This sequence joins TRBV9 and TRBJ2-5, with TRBD1 matching 10 bases. The CDR3 has 15 amino acids. The trim removed 4 bases at V and 4 bases at J, leaving 7 bases unmatched. Germline CDR1 and CDR2: SGDLS and YYNGEE. CDR3 amino acids: CASSPRRDRGETQYF. In nucleotides, the CDR3 is TGTGCCAGCAGCCCCCGGAGGGACAGGGGAGAGACCCAGTACTTC.

The rearrangement joins TRBV7-9 to TRBJ1-1, with D unclear. Trimming cost V 3 bases and J 6 bases, with 11 bases left between them. This CDR3 is 13 amino acids long. The germline CDR1 and CDR2 sequences are SEHNR and FQNEAQ (reference sequence). The CDR3 DNA reads TGTGCCAGCAGCTTGGCGGATACGTCTGAAGCTTTCTTT. Translation: CASSLADTSEAFF.

The sample holds one count of this clone. The CDR3 sequence is CASSMGRAINEKLFF. The CDR3 DNA sequence: TGTGCCAGTAGTATGGGGCGTGCGATCAATGAAAAACTGTTTTTT. The rearrangement uses TRBV19 and TRBJ1-4; possibly TRBD1 for D (5 bases). V was shortened by 3 bases and J by 5 bases, with 13 bases between the two germline ends. The CDR3 loop spans 15 amino acids. Germline loops: CDR1 LNHDA, CDR2 SQIVND (reference sequence). The entire variable domain, with the rest obtained from reference TRBV19 and TRBJ1-4, is as follows: DGGITQSPKYLFRKEGQNVTLSCEQNLNHDAMYWYRQDPGQGLRLIYYSQIVNDFQKGDIAEGYSVSREKKESFPLTVTSAQKNPTAFYLCASSMGRAINEKLFFGSGTQLSVL.

The sample holds one count of this clone. The chain joins TRBV18 to TRBJ2-1, with 12 bases lining up with TRBD2. Germline V gene sequence: CDR1 KGHSH, CDR2 LQKENI. Unmatched junction bases numbered 8, after V lost 4 bases and J lost 7 bases. CDR3 length: 16 amino acids. The CDR3 spells CASSLNLAGGRNEQFF. DNA of the CDR3: TGTGCCAGCTCACTAAACCTAGCGGGGGGGCGTAATGAGCAGTTCTTC.

The J gene is TRBJ1-3, the V gene TRBV5-4; the D gene is possibly TRBD1 (6 bases). Germline loops: CDR1 SGHNT, CDR2 YYREEE (reference sequence). The V end was cut by 0 bases, the J end by 4 bases, with 11 bases between. CDR3 length: 15 residues. CDR3 region: CASSLDREGGNTIYF. DNA of the CDR3: TGTGCCAGCAGCTTGGACAGGGAGGGAGGAAACACCATATATTTT. The entire variable domain, with the rest obtained from reference TRBV5-4 and TRBJ1-3, is as follows: ETGVTQSPTHLIKTRGQQVTLRCSSQSGHNTVSWYQQALGQGPQFIFQYYREEENGRGNFPPRFSGLQFPNYSSELNVNALELDDSALYLCASSLDREGGNTIYFGEGSWLTVV.

This chain links TRBV7-9 with TRBJ1-4, with 7 bases identical to TRBD1. The CDR3 has 15 amino acids. The J segment lost 3 bases and the V segment lost 5 bases, leaving 6 bases of the junction unmatched. Germline values: CDR1 SEHNR, CDR2 FQNEAQ (reference sequence). CDR3 DNA: TGTGCCAGCAGCGCAGGGACAGCGTCTAATGAAAAACTGTTTTTT. Translated, it gives CASSAGTASNEKLFF.

This chain uses TRBV6-1 with TRBJ1-2, with 9 nucleotides matching TRBD1. Germline V gene lookup returns CDR1 MNHNS and CDR2 SASEGT. This CDR3 comprises 15 residues. The trim removed 1 base at V and 9 bases at J, leaving 9 bases unmatched. CDR3 nucleotide sequence: TGTGCCAGCAGTGAAGGGGGACAGGGATTTGATAGCTACACCTTC. Translated, it gives CASSEGGQGFDSYTF.

The DNA for the CDR3 is TGTGCCAGCAGCGCCGGGACAGTGTATGGCTACACCTTC. This sequence encodes CASSAGTVYGYTF. This chain links TRBV9 with TRBJ1-2; 7 bases line up with TRBD1. CDR1 is SGDLS and CDR2 is YYNGEE in the germline V gene. The CDR3 consists of 13 residues. V lost 3 bases to trimming and J lost 5 bases; unmatched junction nucleotides: 4.

V gene TRBV11-1 combines with J gene TRBJ1-6; 11 bases fit TRBD1. V was clipped by 4 bases and J by 8 bases; unmatched bases: 4. Germline V gene data show CDR1 as SGHAT and CDR2 as FQDESV (reference sequence). The CDR3 consists of 15 residues. The CDR3 is CASSSGQGADSPLHF. The CDR3 nucleotides are TGTGCCAGCAGCTCCGGACAGGGGGCTGATTCACCCCTCCACTTT. Together with reference TRBV11-1 and TRBJ1-6, the CDR3 gives the full variable domain: EAEVAQSPRYKITEKSQAVAFWCDPISGHATLYWYRQILGQGPELLVQFQDESVVDDSQLPKDRFSAERLKGVDSTLKIQPAELGDSAMYLCASSSGQGADSPLHFGNGTRLTVT.

The rearrangement links TRBV6-5 to TRBJ1-1; D is possibly TRBD1 (5 bases). The CDR3 sequence is 14 residues long. V was shortened by 4 bases and J by 4 bases, with 13 bases between the two germline ends. Germline V gene data show CDR1 as MNHEY and CDR2 as SVGAGI. CDR3 coding DNA: TGTGCCAGCAGTTTCCGAGCAACAGGCACTGAAGCTTTCTTT. It encodes CASSFRATGTEAFF.

V usage is TRBV28 and J usage is TRBJ1-2, with D possibly TRBD1 on 6 matching bases. V lost 6 bases and J lost 4, with 24 bases in between. CDR3 size: 17 residues. Germline V gene data show CDR1 as MDHEN and CDR2 as SYDVKM. In DNA, the CDR3 is TGTGCCAGCAGACCGCTATACAAACAGGGTATACCCTATGGCTACACCTTC. Translating it yields CASRPLYKQGIPYGYTF.

This clone has just a few counts. This chain uses TRBV19 with TRBJ2-7, with D uncertain. V shed 4 bases and J shed 1 base, with 11 bases lying between them. Germline values: CDR1 LNHDA, CDR2 SQIVND (reference sequence). This CDR3 is 14 amino acids long. The CDR3 protein is CASSNQIGSYEQYF. CDR3 nucleotides: TGTGCCAGTAGTAATCAAATCGGGTCCTACGAGCAGTACTTC.

This clone occurred once. This chain connects TRBV15 to TRBJ1-6; 8 bases map to TRBD1. CDR3 length: 17 amino acids. Germline-derived CDR1 and CDR2 are LNHNV and YYDKDF (reference sequence). J was trimmed by 4 bases and V by 6 bases; bases with no gene match: 11. The chain's CDR3 is CATSRDRGGFYNSPLHF. The CDR3, as DNA: TGTGCCACCAGTCGCGACAGGGGCGGATTTTATAATTCACCCCTCCACTTT.